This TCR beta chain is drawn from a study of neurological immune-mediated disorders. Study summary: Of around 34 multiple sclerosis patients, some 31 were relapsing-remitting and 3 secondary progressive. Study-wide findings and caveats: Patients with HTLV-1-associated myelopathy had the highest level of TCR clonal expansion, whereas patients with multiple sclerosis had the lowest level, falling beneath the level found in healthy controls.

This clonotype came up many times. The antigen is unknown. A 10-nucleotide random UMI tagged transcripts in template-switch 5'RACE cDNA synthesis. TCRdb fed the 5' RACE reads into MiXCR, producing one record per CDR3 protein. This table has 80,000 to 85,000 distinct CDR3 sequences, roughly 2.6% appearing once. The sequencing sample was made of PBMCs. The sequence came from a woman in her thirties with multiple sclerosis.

The CDR3 reads CASSSLSGSGNTIYF. The DNA of the CDR3 is TGTGCCAGCAGCTCCCTGAGTGGCTCTGGAAACACCATATATTTT. The V call is TRBV5-6, the J call TRBJ1-3; D is ambiguous. V was pared by 3 bases and J by 0 bases, with 10 bases between. The length of the CDR3 is 15 residues. Germline CDR1 and CDR2: SGHDT and YYEEEE.